Sequencing of this T cell receptor beta chain was carried out in a study of spatial heterogeneity in lung cancer. Using its own MiXCR run on the 5' RACE reads, TCRdb lists one record per CDR3 protein. The sample has over 75,000 distinct CDR3 sequences; approximately 20% are singletons. V was trimmed by 10 bases and J by 0 bases, leaving 10 bases between them. In germline, CDR1 is KGHDR, CDR2 SFDVKD. There are 13 residues in the CDR3. Time point in this sample: sample taken at primary tumor resection. Unsorted samples of tumor, nontumor lung or frozen PBMC had their whole RNA sequenced. The material was PBMCs, obtained at surgery. This receptor was obtained from a male donor with early-stage non-small cell lung cancer. V is TRBV24-1 and J is TRBJ2-3, with D possibly matching TRBD1 (6 bases). The CDR3 here is CATVGTSTDTQYF. The DNA for the CDR3 is TGTGCCACTGTAGGGACAAGCACAGATACGCAGTATTTT.